This passage covers 21 T cell receptor beta chains from one sample sequenced in a study of T cells in tuberculosis. Profiled with immunoSEQ multiplex PCR; TCRdb holds only in-frame clones, not every one. The top ten clones hold roughly 7% of a sample with more than 35,000 clones, 93% of them seen once. What was sequenced was PBMCs. Receptors originate from a donor aged 10-35 years with latent tuberculosis or without tuberculosis infection.

This sequence joins TRBV19 and TRBJ2-5; the D gene is possibly TRBD2 (6 bases). CDR1 and CDR2 from the germline V gene are LNHDA and SQIVND (reference sequence). The CDR3 sequence is 12 residues long. Trimming stripped 7 bases from V and 3 bases from J, with 9 bases between. Here the CDR3 reads CASTTGEETQYF. In nucleotides, the CDR3 is TGTGCCAGTACAACGGGAGAAGAGACCCAGTACTTC.

This clone was counted a few times. This sequence joins TRBV30 and TRBJ1-2; TRBD1 might be the D (5 bases). The CDR3 loop spans 13 amino acids. The germline V gene encodes CDR1 GTSNPN and CDR2 SVGIG (reference sequence). With 0 bases removed from V and 6 bases from J, the gap between germline ends came to 11 bases. The CDR3 DNA reads TGTGCCTGGAGTGTAGCGGGGGATAATGGCTACACCTTC. Amino acid sequence: CAWSVAGDNGYTF.

The DNA of the CDR3 is TGTGCCTGGAGTAGGGGGGGATCCTCTGGAAACACCATATATTTT. Its protein product is CAWSRGGSSGNTIYF. The rearrangement joins TRBV30 to TRBJ1-3, with D perhaps matching TRBD1 (6 bases). The CDR3 runs 15 residues. The germline gives CDR1 GTSNPN, CDR2 SVGIG (reference sequence). V was clipped by 2 bases and J by 0 bases, with 11 bases between them.

The CDR3 bases are TGTGCCAGCAGTTGGAAGGGGTCGCGTGTCCTCGAGCAGTACTTC. Amino acid sequence: CASSWKGSRVLEQYF. The rearrangement uses TRBV5-6 and TRBJ2-7, with D perhaps matching TRBD1 (5 bases). V was cut by 5 bases and J by 6 bases, with 21 bases left in between. CDR3 size: 15 residues. Germline loops: CDR1 SGHDT, CDR2 YYEEEE.

The J gene is TRBJ2-2, the V gene TRBV18; a weak D match, TRBD1 (6 bases). CDR3 size: 18 residues. The V end was cut by 6 bases, the J end by 2 bases, with 22 bases between. Germline V gene lookup returns CDR1 KGHSH and CDR2 LQKENI. CDR3 loop: CASSSLGRTAKNTGELFF. CDR3 sequence (DNA): TGTGCCAGCTCGTCACTCGGTAGGACAGCCAAAAACACCGGGGAGCTGTTTTTT. The whole variable domain, filled in from reference TRBV18 and TRBJ2-2, reads NAGVMQNPRHLVRRRGQEARLRCSPMKGHSHVYWYRQLPEEGLKFMVYLQKENIIDESGMPKERFSAEFPKEGPSILRIQQVVRGDSAAYFCASSSLGRTAKNTGELFFGEGSRLTVL.

The chain recombines TRBV27 with TRBJ2-2, with a weak D call TRBD1 (6 bases). The germline V gene has CDR1 MNHEY and CDR2 SMNVEV (reference sequence). With 6 bases removed from V and 4 bases from J, the gap between germline ends came to 12 bases. The CDR3 has 14 residues. The DNA for the CDR3 is TGTGCCAGCAGCCTTAACAGGGTCACCGGGGAGCTGTTTTTT. This gives the protein CASSLNRVTGELFF.

The chain couples TRBV7-7 to TRBJ2-2; D is ambiguous. The CDR3 totals 13 residues. Trimming removed 1 base from V and 6 bases from J, with 6 bases in between. CDR1 and CDR2 (germline): SSHAT, FNYEAQ (reference sequence). The chain's CDR3 is CASSLGPAGELFF. Here the CDR3 DNA reads TGTGCCAGCAGCTTAGGGCCTGCCGGGGAGCTGTTTTTT.

The V call is TRBV9, the J call TRBJ2-7, with D unresolved. Germline CDR1 SGDLS, CDR2 YYNGEE. This CDR3 contains 12 residues. V lost 3 bases and J lost 7, with 11 bases in between. The CDR3 sequence: CASSAYSEEQYF. Written as DNA, the CDR3 is TGTGCCAGCAGCGCCTACTCTGAAGAGCAGTACTTC.

The gene calls are TRBV19 and TRBJ2-1, with 9 bases matching TRBD1. This CDR3 has 13 amino acids. After removal of 4 bases from V and 14 bases from J, the junction contained 9 bases not matched to a gene. CDR1 and CDR2 (germline): LNHDA, SQIVND (reference sequence). The CDR3 nucleotides are TGTGCCAGTAGTAGCTACTCCGGGACAGGGAAGTTCTTC. Amino acid sequence: CASSSYSGTGKFF. The full variable domain, with the rest looked up from reference TRBV19 and TRBJ2-1, is DGGITQSPKYLFRKEGQNVTLSCEQNLNHDAMYWYRQDPGQGLRLIYYSQIVNDFQKGDIAEGYSVSREKKESFPLTVTSAQKNPTAFYLCASSSYSGTGKFFGPGTRLTVL.

DNA for the CDR3: TGTGCCAGCAGCCGAATCGGGGGGAAGTACAATGAGCAGTTCTTC. Protein product: CASSRIGGKYNEQFF. The V call is TRBV7-3, the J call TRBJ2-1; 7 bases fit TRBD2. CDR1 and CDR2 (germline): SGHTA, FQGTGA. The CDR3 covers 15 residues. The J segment lost 4 bases and the V segment lost 5 bases, leaving 8 bases of the junction unmatched.

This rearrangement joins TRBV7-6 to TRBJ1-6; 8 bases are shared with TRBD1. Trimming took 4 bases from V and 9 from J; bases not matched to a gene: 14. Germline V CDR1 and CDR2: SGHVS, FNYEAQ. The CDR3 runs 17 residues. DNA for the CDR3: TGTGCCAGCAGCTCTTTATTACAGGGGGGGGGTGGTTCACCCCTCCACTTT. Translation: CASSSLLQGGGGSPLHF.

V is TRBV19 and J is TRBJ2-1; D might be TRBD2 (5 bases). The germline V gene encodes CDR1 LNHDA and CDR2 SQIVND (reference sequence). The CDR3 covers 17 residues. Trimming left V 6 bases short and J 0 bases short, with 18 bases between. Here the CDR3 DNA reads TGTGCCAGTAGCCGAGGGTTGCAGCCGAGCTCCTACAATGAGCAGTTCTTC. Residues: CASSRGLQPSSYNEQFF. The variable domain in full, with the rest retrieved from reference TRBV19 and TRBJ2-1, is DGGITQSPKYLFRKEGQNVTLSCEQNLNHDAMYWYRQDPGQGLRLIYYSQIVNDFQKGDIAEGYSVSREKKESFPLTVTSAQKNPTAFYLCASSRGLQPSSYNEQFFGPGTRLTVL.

The gene calls are TRBV5-4 and TRBJ2-2; the D gene is possibly TRBD2 (6 bases). Germline V gene lookup returns CDR1 SGHNT and CDR2 YYREEE (reference sequence). Between the trimmed V and J ends, which lost 6 bases and 4 bases, there was a span of 13 bases. The CDR3 has 14 amino acids. The CDR3 DNA reads TGTGCCAGCACACCTCAGGGAGGCACCGGGGAGCTGTTTTTT. Protein: CASTPQGGTGELFF.

The chain is built from TRBV19 and TRBJ2-7; 9 nucleotides agree with TRBD1. J gave up 2 bases and V 6 bases, and 11 bases lay outside the gene matches. The CDR3 sequence is 16 residues long. The germline CDR1 and CDR2 sequences are LNHDA and SQIVND (reference sequence). The CDR3 bases are TGTGCCAGTAGGCCGGGACAGGGCGACGGGCCCTACGAGCAGTACTTC. It translates to CASRPGQGDGPYEQYF.

The chain is built from TRBV9 and TRBJ2-1; TRBD2 matches 7 bases. This CDR3 has 18 amino acids. Per the germline V gene, CDR1 is SGDLS and CDR2 is YYNGEE. After removal of 4 bases from V and 6 bases from J, the junction contained 19 bases not matched to a gene. The CDR3 loop reads CASSYGWGSSGPSNEQFF. DNA for the CDR3: TGTGCCAGCAGCTATGGATGGGGAAGTAGCGGGCCTAGCAATGAGCAGTTCTTC.

The rearrangement uses TRBV7-3 and TRBJ2-3; 10 positions agree with TRBD2. V was clipped by 3 bases and J by 4 bases; unmatched bases: 4. Per the germline V gene, CDR1 is SGHTA and CDR2 is FQGTGA. The CDR3 has 15 residues. CDR3 sequence reads: CASSFYSGGADTQYF. CDR3 nucleotides: TGTGCCAGCAGCTTTTACAGCGGGGGGGCAGATACGCAGTATTTT.

The V call is TRBV6-4, the J call TRBJ2-1, with TRBD2 identical over 10 bases. Germline V CDR1 and CDR2: MRHNA, SNTAGT. V lost 4 bases and J lost 2; bases outside the gene matches: 5. The CDR3 runs to 16 residues. CDR3 DNA: TGTGCCAGCAGTGCGTCTAGCGGGGGTACCTACAATGAGCAGTTCTTC. Protein product: CASSASSGGTYNEQFF.

This clone appeared once. The chain uses TRBV7-3 and TRBJ1-3; D is unresolved. There are 13 residues in the CDR3. In germline, CDR1 is SGHTA, CDR2 FQGTGA. Trimming removed 5 bases at V and 0 bases at J, with 5 bases between. This chain's CDR3 is CASSPNSGNTIYF. The CDR3 nucleotides are TGTGCCAGCAGCCCCAACTCTGGAAACACCATATATTTT.

The genes are TRBV19 and TRBJ1-3; possible D gene TRBD1, 5 bases. V was pared by 3 bases and J by 2 bases, with 23 bases between. CDR1 is LNHDA, CDR2 SQIVND, per germline (reference sequence). CDR3 length equals 19 residues. In DNA form, the CDR3 reads TGTGCCAGTAGTATTCGGATTCGTGGAGCTCGGGGGGCTGGAAACACCATATATTTT. It codes for CASSIRIRGARGAGNTIYF.

The chain carries TRBV5-1 and TRBJ2-2, with D uncertain. This CDR3 has 13 amino acids. V was trimmed by 5 bases and J by 3 bases, leaving 8 bases between them. The V gene's germline CDR1 is SGHRS and CDR2 YFSETQ. This chain's CDR3 is CASSTSDTGELFF. CDR3 DNA sequence: TGCGCCAGCAGTACCAGTGACACCGGGGAGCTGTTTTTT.

CDR3 sequence: CASSLTGGRVRSPLHF. CDR3 in DNA: TGTGCCAGCAGTTTGACAGGGGGAAGAGTAAGGTCACCCCTCCACTTT. The chain is built from TRBV27 and TRBJ1-6, with 9 nucleotides matching TRBD1. V trimming: 3 bases; J trimming: 10 bases; junction bases outside the gene matches: 10. The CDR3 covers 16 residues. Germline-derived CDR1 and CDR2 are MNHEY and SMNVEV (reference sequence).